These T cell receptor beta chains were read from a single sample in a study of low-dose radiotherapy and immunotherapy resistance in tumors. TCRdb independently ran MiXCR on the reads; one entry per CDR3 protein. Of about 35,000 distinct CDR3 sequences listed, around 20% are singletons. The sequenced sample was PBMCs, obtained after low-dose radiotherapy plus immunotherapy. These receptors all stem from a female donor with ovarian cancer. Both conserved end residues are part of each CDR3. The D gene is left open where the match is weak. Where a row states a size, it is once, few, many or the class of an expanded clone; other rows omit it.

j_call clone_size d_call v_call cdr3_nt cdr3_aa
TRBJ2-6 many TRBD1 TRBV7-6 TGTGCCACGGGTCGGACAGGGGGCGCCGGGGCCAACGTCCTGACTTTC CATGRTGGAGANVLTF
TRBJ2-7 many . TRBV19 TGTGCCAGTAGTGTCCACAGGGACTACGAGCAGTACTTC CASSVHRDYEQYF
TRBJ2-7 many . TRBV5-1 TGCGCCAGCAGCGCCCTTGGGGGCACCTACGAGCAGTACTTC CASSALGGTYEQYF
TRBJ2-5 many . TRBV4-1 TGCGCCAGCCGGGAGCGGTTGGGGTACCAAGAGACCCAGTACTTC CASRERLGYQETQYF
TRBJ2-5 . . TRBV3-1 TGTGCCAGCAGCCTTAGTATGGGGAAGACCCAGTACTTC CASSLSMGKTQYF
TRBJ2-3 . . TRBV6-5 TGTGCCAGCAGCAGGGCCCGCACAGATACGCAGTATTTT CASSRARTDTQYF
TRBJ1-1 many TRBD1 TRBV5-1 TGCGCCAGCAGCTTGTCTAGTCAGGGGGCGCCCACTGAAGCTTTCTTT CASSLSSQGAPTEAFF
TRBJ1-1 . . TRBV20-1 TGCAGTGCTCCAGGGGTTTATACTGAAGCTTTCTTT CSAPGVYTEAFF
TRBJ2-5 many TRBD1 TRBV7-8 TGTGCCAGCGGACAGGGGAGGGAGACCCAGTACTTC CASGQGRETQYF
TRBJ2-5 many TRBD2 TRBV5-1 TGCGCCAGCAGCTCGGGACTAGCGGTCCAAGAGACCCAGTACTTC CASSSGLAVQETQYF
TRBJ1-1 many . TRBV15 TGTGCCACCAGCAGAGATCTGTGGGAGAACACTGAAGCTTTCTTT CATSRDLWENTEAFF
TRBJ2-1 many . TRBV7-8 TGTGCCAGCAGCCCCCTGGGGGGGGGGCGCAATGAGCAGTTCTTC CASSPLGGGRNEQFF
TRBJ1-4 medium-sized TRBD1 TRBV6-1 TGTGCCAGCAGTGTGGGACAGGGAGCAACTAATGAAAAACTGTTTTTT CASSVGQGATNEKLFF
TRBJ1-3 many TRBD1 TRBV6-5 TGTGCCAGCCAAACCATGCCCGGGACAGGGGGCGAAAACACCATATATTTT CASQTMPGTGGENTIYF
TRBJ2-1 many TRBD2 TRBV7-3 TGTGCCAGCAGCTCGGGACTAGCGGGGATCAATGAGCAGTTCTTC CASSSGLAGINEQFF
TRBJ2-1 many . TRBV29-1 TGCAGCGTTGACAGGGTTGGGGAGCAGTTCTTC CSVDRVGEQFF
TRBJ2-3 many TRBD1 TRBV6-6 TGTGCCAGCAGTCTACAGGGGGTGCACACAGATACGCAGTATTTT CASSLQGVHTDTQYF
TRBJ2-7 . TRBD1 TRBV18 TGTGCCAGCTCACCACCCGAAGGGGGCCTCTACGAGCAGTACTTC CASSPPEGGLYEQYF
TRBJ2-7 once . TRBV9 TGTGCCAGCAGCTCAGGGGGGGCTAGCTACGAGCAGTACTTC CASSSGGASYEQYF
TRBJ2-2 many . TRBV12-3/TRBV12-4 TGTGCCAGCAGTTTAGCCAGGAGTTACACCGGGGAGCTGTTTTTT CASSLARSYTGELFF
TRBJ2-1 . . TRBV14 TGTGCCAGCAGCCAAGATCGGGTAGTAGCTTACAATGAGCAGTTCTTC CASSQDRVVAYNEQFF
TRBJ2-7 medium-sized . TRBV11-1 TGTGCCAGCCTCGGGATCGGCTCCTACGAGCAGTACTTC CASLGIGSYEQYF
TRBJ2-1 many . TRBV29-1 TGCAGCGGGACAATCAACAATGAGCAGTTCTTC CSGTINNEQFF
TRBJ2-7 . . TRBV10-3 TGTGCCATCAGTGAGCAGGCTGGCTCCTACGAGCAGTACTTC CAISEQAGSYEQYF
TRBJ1-1 . . TRBV28 TGTGCCAGCTCCTCCGTGGGGGGGAGTGGTACTGAAGCTTTCTTT CASSSVGGSGTEAFF
TRBJ1-5 many . TRBV12-3/TRBV12-4 TGTGCCAGCAGTTCAGCAGGGCTTCAGCCCCAGCATTTT CASSSAGLQPQHF
TRBJ2-3 many TRBD2 TRBV5-1 TGCGCCAGCAGCTTGGCGAGGACTAGCGGGGAGTTGACAGATACGCAGTATTTT CASSLARTSGELTDTQYF
TRBJ2-1 . . TRBV2 TGTGCCAGCAGTGAATTGCGTATTGGTGAGCAGTTCTTC CASSELRIGEQFF
TRBJ1-3 few . TRBV20-1 TGCAGTGCTAAGGAACAGGTTCTCTCTGGAAACACCATATATTTT CSAKEQVLSGNTIYF
TRBJ2-2 . . TRBV9 TGTGCCAGCAGCCCTCTGGGGGCGGACACCGGGGAGCTGTTTTTT CASSPLGADTGELFF
TRBJ1-1 many . TRBV7-3 TGTGCCAGCAGCTTAAAGGGCAGGACTGAAGCTTTCTTT CASSLKGRTEAFF
TRBJ1-4 many . TRBV18 TGTGCCAGCTCACAGGGGACAAACGAAAAACTGTTTTTT CASSQGTNEKLFF
TRBJ2-7 many . TRBV11-2 TGTGCCAGCAGCTTAGTAACGGGGTATAGGTACGAGCAGTACTTC CASSLVTGYRYEQYF
TRBJ2-3 many TRBD2 TRBV11-3 TGTGCCAGCAGCTCCAGTAGCGGGGGGGTCAGAGATACGCAGTATTTT CASSSSSGGVRDTQYF
TRBJ2-1 many TRBD2 TRBV30 TGTGCCTGGGCTAGCGGGGGGGGGTTGGAGCAGTTCTTC CAWASGGGLEQFF
TRBJ2-5 few TRBD2 TRBV19 TGTGCCAGTAGTAGGGGACTAGGACAAGAGACCCAGTACTTC CASSRGLGQETQYF
TRBJ2-7 many . TRBV28 TGTGCCAGCAGTCCGCCGGGGGACAGAGATTACGAGCAGTACTTC CASSPPGDRDYEQYF
TRBJ2-7 many TRBD1 TRBV10-3 TGTGCCATCGCTTGGGGGACAGGGGCTTACGAGCAGTACTTC CAIAWGTGAYEQYF